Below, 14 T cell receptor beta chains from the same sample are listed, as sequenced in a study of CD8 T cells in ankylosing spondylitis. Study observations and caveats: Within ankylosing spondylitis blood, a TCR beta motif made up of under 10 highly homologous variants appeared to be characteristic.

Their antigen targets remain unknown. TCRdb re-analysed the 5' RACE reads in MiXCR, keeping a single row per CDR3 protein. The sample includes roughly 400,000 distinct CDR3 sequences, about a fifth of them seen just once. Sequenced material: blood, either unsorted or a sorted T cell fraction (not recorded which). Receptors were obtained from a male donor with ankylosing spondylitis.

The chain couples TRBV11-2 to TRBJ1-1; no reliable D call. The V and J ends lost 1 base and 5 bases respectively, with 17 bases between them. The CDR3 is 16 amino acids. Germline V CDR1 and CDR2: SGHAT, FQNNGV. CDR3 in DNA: TGTGCCAGCAGCTTAGGTCTTGGATCAAGTGGAACTGAAGCTTTCTTT. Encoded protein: CASSLGLGSSGTEAFF.

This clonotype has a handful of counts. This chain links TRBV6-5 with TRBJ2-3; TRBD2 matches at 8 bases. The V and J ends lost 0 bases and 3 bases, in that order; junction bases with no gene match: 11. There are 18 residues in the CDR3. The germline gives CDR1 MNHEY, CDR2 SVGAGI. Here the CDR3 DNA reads TGTGCCAGCAGTTACTCGGGGGTCGGGAGGGCCGATACAGATACGCAGTATTTT. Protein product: CASSYSGVGRADTDTQYF.

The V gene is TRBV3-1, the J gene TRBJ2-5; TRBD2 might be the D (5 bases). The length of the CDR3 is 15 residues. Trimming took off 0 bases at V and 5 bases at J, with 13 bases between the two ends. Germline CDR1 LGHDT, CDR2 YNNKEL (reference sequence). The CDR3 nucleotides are TGTGCCAGCAGCCAAGATCGGCTAGCCTGGGAGACCCAGTACTTC. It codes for CASSQDRLAWETQYF.

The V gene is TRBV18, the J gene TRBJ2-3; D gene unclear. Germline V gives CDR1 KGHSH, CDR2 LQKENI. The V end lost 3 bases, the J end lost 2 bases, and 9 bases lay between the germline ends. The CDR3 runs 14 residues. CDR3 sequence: CASSPGTITDTQYF. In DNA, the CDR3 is TGTGCCAGCTCACCGGGCACTATCACAGATACGCAGTATTTT.

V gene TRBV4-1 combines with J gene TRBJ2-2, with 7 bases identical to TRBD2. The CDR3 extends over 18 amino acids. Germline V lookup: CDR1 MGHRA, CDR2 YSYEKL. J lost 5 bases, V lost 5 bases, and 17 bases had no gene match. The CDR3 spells CASSSSPSGGSGTGELFF. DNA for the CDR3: TGCGCCAGCAGCTCCTCTCCGAGTGGCGGGAGTGGTACCGGGGAGCTGTTTTTT.

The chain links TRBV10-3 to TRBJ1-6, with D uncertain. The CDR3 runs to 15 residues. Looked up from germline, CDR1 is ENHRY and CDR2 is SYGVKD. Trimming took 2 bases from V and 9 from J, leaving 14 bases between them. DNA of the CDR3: TGTGCCATCAGTGAGCCGGGTTTTGATGGTTCACCCCTCCACTTT. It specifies CAISEPGFDGSPLHF.

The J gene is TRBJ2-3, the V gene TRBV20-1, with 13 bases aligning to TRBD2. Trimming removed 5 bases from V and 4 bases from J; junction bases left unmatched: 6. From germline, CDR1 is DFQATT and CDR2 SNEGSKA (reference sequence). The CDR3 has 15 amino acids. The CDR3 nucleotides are TGCAGTGCTCCCGGGACTAGCGGGAACCCAGATACGCAGTATTTT. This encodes CSAPGTSGNPDTQYF.

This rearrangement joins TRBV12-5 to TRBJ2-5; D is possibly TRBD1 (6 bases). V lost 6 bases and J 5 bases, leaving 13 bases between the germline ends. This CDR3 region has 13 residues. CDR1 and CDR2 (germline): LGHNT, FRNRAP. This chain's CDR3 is CASGKGGEETQYF. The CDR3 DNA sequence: TGTGCTAGTGGGAAAGGGGGAGAGGAGACCCAGTACTTC.

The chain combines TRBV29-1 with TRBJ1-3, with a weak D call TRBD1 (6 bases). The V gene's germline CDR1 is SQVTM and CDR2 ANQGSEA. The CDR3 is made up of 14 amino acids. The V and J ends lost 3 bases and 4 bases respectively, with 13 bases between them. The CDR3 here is CSVDGQRTGNTIYF. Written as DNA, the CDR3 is TGCAGCGTTGACGGACAGCGAACAGGAAACACCATATATTTT.

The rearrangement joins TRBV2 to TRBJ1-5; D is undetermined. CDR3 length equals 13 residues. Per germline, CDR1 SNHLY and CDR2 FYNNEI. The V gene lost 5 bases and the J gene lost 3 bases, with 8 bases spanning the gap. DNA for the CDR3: TGTGCCAGCAGTTATGGGAACAATCAGCCCCAGCATTTT. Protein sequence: CASSYGNNQPQHF. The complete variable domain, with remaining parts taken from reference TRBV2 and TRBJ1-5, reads EPEVTQTPSHQVTQMGQEVILRCVPISNHLYFYWYRQILGQKVEFLVSFYNNEISEKSEIFDDQFSVERPDGSNFTLKIRSTKLEDSAMYFCASSYGNNQPQHFGDGTRLSIL.

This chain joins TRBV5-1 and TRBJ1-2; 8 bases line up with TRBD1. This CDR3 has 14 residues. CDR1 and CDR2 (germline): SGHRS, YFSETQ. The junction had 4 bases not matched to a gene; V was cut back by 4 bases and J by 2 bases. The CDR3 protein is CASSRTGNNYGYTF. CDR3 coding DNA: TGCGCCAGCAGCAGGACAGGGAACAACTATGGCTACACCTTC.

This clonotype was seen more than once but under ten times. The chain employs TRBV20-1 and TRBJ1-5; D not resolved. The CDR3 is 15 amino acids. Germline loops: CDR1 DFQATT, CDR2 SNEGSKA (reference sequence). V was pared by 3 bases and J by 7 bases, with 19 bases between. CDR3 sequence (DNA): TGCAGTGCTAGCTTGGGCGGGATCGTCGAGCAGCCCCAGCATTTT. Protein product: CSASLGGIVEQPQHF.

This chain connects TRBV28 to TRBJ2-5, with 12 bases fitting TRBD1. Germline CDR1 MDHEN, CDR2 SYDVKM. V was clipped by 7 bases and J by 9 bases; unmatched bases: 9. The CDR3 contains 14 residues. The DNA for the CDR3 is TGTGCCAGCACCCCCGGGACAGGGGGCGCAGCCCAGTACTTC. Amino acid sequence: CASTPGTGGAAQYF.

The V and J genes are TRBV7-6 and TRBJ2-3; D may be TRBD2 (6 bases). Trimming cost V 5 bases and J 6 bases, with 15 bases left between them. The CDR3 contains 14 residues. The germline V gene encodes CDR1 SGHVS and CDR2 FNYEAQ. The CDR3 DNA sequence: TGTGCCAGCAGCCCACGGAGGGCCCTCGATACGCAGTATTTT. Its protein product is CASSPRRALDTQYF.